These 30 T cell receptor beta chains originate from one sample sequenced in a study of neurological immune-mediated disorders. TCRdb used MiXCR to reprocess the 5' RACE reads, holding one entry per CDR3 protein. Here the sample spans roughly 50,000 distinct CDR3 sequences, under 13% being singletons. Sequencing was performed on PBMCs. The receptors originated from an older man with HTLV-1-associated myelopathy (HAM/TSP).

This clonotype was seen repeatedly, ten times or more. This sequence joins TRBV18 and TRBJ2-7; possibly TRBD2 for D (6 bases). V gave up 2 bases and J gave up 0 bases, with 11 bases separating them. Looked up from germline, CDR1 is KGHSH and CDR2 is LQKENI. This CDR3 has 15 residues. The CDR3, as DNA: TGTGCCAGCTCACCATTAGCGGAGTCCTCCTACGAGCAGTACTTC. Translation: CASSPLAESSYEQYF.

This clonotype was counted many times. The rearrangement links TRBV15 to TRBJ1-2; tentatively, D is TRBD1 (5 bases). Trimming took 1 base from V and 5 from J, leaving 14 bases between them. Germline V gives CDR1 LNHNV, CDR2 YYDKDF (reference sequence). The CDR3 extends over 15 amino acids. In nucleotides, the CDR3 is TGTGCCACCAGCAGAGGGGCAGGGCGAGGATATGGCTACACCTTC. The encoded protein is CATSRGAGRGYGYTF. Full variable domain (remainder filled in from reference TRBV15 and TRBJ1-2): DAMVIQNPRYQVTQFGKPVTLSCSQTLNHNVMYWYQQKSSQAPKLLFHYYDKDFNNEADTPDNFQSRRPNTSFCFLDIRSPGLGDTAMYLCATSRGAGRGYGYTFGSGTRLTVV.

This clonotype has ten or more counts. V gene TRBV7-2 combines with J gene TRBJ2-3, with a weak D call TRBD2 (6 bases). Germline V gene data show CDR1 as SGHTA and CDR2 as FQGNSA. The CDR3 covers 15 residues. V was pared by 5 bases and J by 0 bases, with 12 bases between. The CDR3: CASSARAGSTDTQYF. DNA for the CDR3: TGTGCCAGCAGCGCCCGTGCGGGAAGCACAGATACGCAGTATTTT. The whole variable domain, filled in from reference TRBV7-2 and TRBJ2-3, reads GAGVSQSPSNKVTEKGKDVELRCDPISGHTALYWYRQSLGQGLEFLIYFQGNSAPDKSGLPSDRFSAERTGGSVSTLTIQRTQQEDSAVYLCASSARAGSTDTQYFGPGTRLTVL.

The sample holds many counts of this clonotype. The chain links TRBV4-3 to TRBJ2-2, with TRBD1 matching over 8 bases. Per the germline V gene, CDR1 is LGHNA and CDR2 is YSLEER. The CDR3 has 19 residues. The ends lost 0 bases at V and 6 bases at J; junction bases unmatched: 15. Here the CDR3 reads CASSQEILADRESAGELFF. The CDR3 DNA sequence: TGCGCCAGCAGCCAAGAAATATTGGCGGACAGGGAAAGTGCCGGGGAGCTGTTTTTT.

This clonotype was counted many times. This chain uses TRBV4-1 with TRBJ1-5; D is possibly TRBD1 (6 bases). The CDR3 runs 16 residues. Trimming shortened V by 0 bases and J by 4 bases, and 13 bases separated the two germline ends. Germline CDR1 MGHRA, CDR2 YSYEKL. CDR3 amino acids: CASSQEGQGRNQPQHF. The CDR3 DNA reads as TGCGCCAGCAGCCAAGAGGGTCAGGGGAGAAATCAGCCCCAGCATTTT.

Many counts were recorded for this clonotype. J is TRBJ2-7 and V is TRBV20-1; D might be TRBD2 (5 bases). The germline gives CDR1 DFQATT, CDR2 SNEGSKA (reference sequence). The CDR3 loop spans 15 amino acids. V was clipped by 1 base and J by 2 bases, with 15 bases between them. The CDR3 reads CSARARAASPYEQYF. DNA for the CDR3: TGCAGTGCTAGAGCTCGAGCGGCAAGTCCCTACGAGCAGTACTTC.

This clonotype was observed at least ten times. The chain links TRBV29-1 to TRBJ2-5; TRBD1 matches 10 bases. The CDR3 contains 16 residues. The J segment lost 3 bases and the V segment lost 7 bases, leaving 14 bases of the junction unmatched. Germline lookup yields CDR1 SQVTM and CDR2 ANQGSEA. CDR3 nucleotide sequence: TGCAGCGGATCATCTAGGGACAGGGGATTGGAAGAGACCCAGTACTTC. Translated, it gives CSGSSRDRGLEETQYF.

This clonotype was recorded many times. The chain uses TRBV20-1 and TRBJ2-1, with 9 bases that match TRBD2. Per the germline V gene, CDR1 is DFQATT and CDR2 is SNEGSKA (reference sequence). The CDR3 loop spans 15 amino acids. The V segment lost 0 bases and the J segment 10 bases; nucleotides outside the gene matches: 10. This chain's CDR3 is CSAREGVVAGAEQFF. The CDR3, as DNA: TGCAGTGCTAGAGAGGGGGTGGTAGCGGGAGCGGAGCAGTTCTTC.

This clonotype was seen many times. V and J are TRBV28 and TRBJ1-2, with 9 bases fitting TRBD1. Looked up from germline, CDR1 is MDHEN and CDR2 is SYDVKM. The CDR3 is made up of 14 amino acids. V dropped 3 bases and J dropped 13; count of bases not matched to a gene: 12. This chain's CDR3 is CASSFQGRDRVSTF. In DNA form, the CDR3 reads TGTGCCAGCAGTTTCCAGGGCCGGGACAGGGTTAGCACCTTC.

The sample holds many counts of this clonotype. The chain recombines TRBV9 with TRBJ2-5; D not certain. V lost 2 bases, J lost 5 bases, and 10 bases lay in between. CDR3 size: 13 residues. The germline V gene has CDR1 SGDLS and CDR2 YYNGEE. CDR3 bases: TGTGCCAGCAGCGTCGCTTCCGGGGAGACCCAGTACTTC. It translates to CASSVASGETQYF. The full variable domain, rest sourced from reference TRBV9 and TRBJ2-5, is DSGVTQTPKHLITATGQRVTLRCSPRSGDLSVYWYQQSLDQGLQFLIQYYNGEERAKGNILERFSAQQFPDLHSELNLSSLELGDSALYFCASSVASGETQYFGPGTRLLVL.

This clonotype was seen ten or more times. The gene calls are TRBV10-3 and TRBJ2-3, with 7 nucleotides matching TRBD2. Trimming took 10 bases from V and 0 from J; bases not matched to a gene: 7. This CDR3 is 14 amino acids long. Germline lookup yields CDR1 ENHRY and CDR2 SYGVKD. The CDR3 DNA reads as TGTGCCACCCAGACTAGCCCTAGCACAGATACGCAGTATTTT. This translates into CATQTSPSTDTQYF.

The sample holds many counts of this clonotype. The chain joins TRBV15 to TRBJ2-7; 14 bases match TRBD2. The germline V gene has CDR1 LNHNV and CDR2 YYDKDF (reference sequence). J lost 5 bases, V lost 0 bases, and 9 bases had no gene match. This CDR3 contains 18 residues. CDR3 DNA sequence: TGTGCCACCAGCAGAGAGGGAGGGACTAGCGGGAGACTAGACGAGCAGTACTTC. The encoded protein is CATSREGGTSGRLDEQYF.

This clonotype was observed many times. The V and J genes are TRBV20-1 and TRBJ1-5; possible D gene TRBD1, 5 bases. CDR1 and CDR2 from the germline V gene are DFQATT and SNEGSKA (reference sequence). Trimming took off 4 bases at V and 6 bases at J, with 13 bases between the two ends. The CDR3 runs 13 residues. CDR3 amino acids: CSATGGDGQPQHF. The CDR3 coding sequence is TGCAGTGCTACTGGGGGGGATGGTCAGCCCCAGCATTTT.

This clonotype was recorded many times. The J gene is TRBJ1-4, the V gene TRBV7-3; a weak D match, TRBD1 (5 bases). The CDR3 length is 15 residues. With 0 bases removed from V and 7 bases from J, the gap between germline ends came to 12 bases. Germline values: CDR1 SGHTA, CDR2 FQGTGA. CDR3 coding DNA: TGTGCCAGCAGCTTAACCGGGCGGGGGAGTGAAAAACTGTTTTTT. Translation gives CASSLTGRGSEKLFF.

This clonotype was counted ten times or more. V usage is TRBV7-9 and J usage is TRBJ2-2; 11 bases are a match to TRBD2. The CDR3 totals 15 residues. The germline CDR1 and CDR2 sequences are SEHNR and FQNEAQ (reference sequence). V lost 3 bases to trimming and J lost 6 bases; unmatched junction nucleotides: 3. In nucleotides, the CDR3 is TGTGCCAGCAGCTTTAGCGGGAGGGCGGCCGGGGAGCTGTTTTTT. Its translation: CASSFSGRAAGELFF.

This chain connects TRBV20-1 to TRBJ2-7; tentatively, D is TRBD2 (7 bases). The CDR3 covers 19 residues. CDR1 is DFQATT and CDR2 is SNEGSKA in the germline V gene (reference sequence). The V gene lost 0 bases and the J gene lost 3 bases, with 27 bases spanning the gap. This chain's CDR3 is CSARDVAGKGGRGLYEQYF. The CDR3, as DNA: TGCAGTGCTAGAGATGTGGCGGGGAAGGGGGGGCGCGGGCTCTACGAGCAGTACTTC.

This clonotype has a count of ten or more. J is TRBJ2-5 and V is TRBV6-6; the D call may be TRBD1 or TRBD2 (6 bases each). Trimming took off 3 bases at V and 4 bases at J, with 12 bases between the two ends. This CDR3 spans 14 amino acids. Germline CDR1 reads MNHNY; CDR2 reads SVGAGI (reference sequence). In DNA form, the CDR3 reads TGTGCCAGCAGTTATGAGGGGGGCAGAGAGACCCAGTACTTC. Amino acid sequence: CASSYEGGRETQYF.

This clonotype appeared many times. The chain uses TRBV6-2 or TRBV6-3 and TRBJ2-3; TRBD2 might be the D (5 bases). Trimming removed 6 bases from V and 0 bases from J, with 19 bases in between. Germline lookup yields CDR1 MNHEY and CDR2 SVGEGT. CDR3 length: 17 amino acids. CDR3 sequence: CASRTNLGGPSTDTQYF. CDR3 nucleotides: TGTGCCAGCAGGACTAACCTCGGCGGGCCTAGCACAGATACGCAGTATTTT.

The table lists this clonotype with many counts. The gene calls are TRBV20-1 and TRBJ2-7; 7 positions match TRBD2. Germline V gives CDR1 DFQATT, CDR2 SNEGSKA (reference sequence). The V segment lost 5 bases and the J segment 5 bases; nucleotides outside the gene matches: 12. CDR3 length: 14 amino acids. This chain's CDR3 is CSALRGRLVHEQYF. In DNA, the CDR3 is TGCAGTGCTCTCCGCGGGAGACTCGTCCACGAGCAGTACTTC.

This clonotype has ten or more counts. This sequence joins TRBV7-9 and TRBJ1-5, with unresolved D. This CDR3 is 12 amino acids long. Germline V gene sequence: CDR1 SEHNR, CDR2 FQNEAQ (reference sequence). V dropped 1 base and J dropped 9 bases, with 7 bases sitting between them. CDR3 bases: TGTGCCAGCAGCTTAGAAGCGGGGCCCCAGCATTTT. Its protein product is CASSLEAGPQHF.

This clonotype was found many times. The chain employs TRBV5-1 and TRBJ2-7; D gene ambiguous. Trimming took off 4 bases at V and 2 bases at J, with 10 bases between the two ends. CDR3 length: 13 amino acids. Germline V gives CDR1 SGHRS, CDR2 YFSETQ. CDR3 loop: CASSRGSTYEQYF. The CDR3 DNA follows: TGCGCCAGCAGCCGCGGATCCACCTACGAGCAGTACTTC.

The rearrangement uses TRBV27 and TRBJ2-3; 10 nucleotides line up with TRBD1. Germline V CDR1 and CDR2: MNHEY, SMNVEV (reference sequence). The CDR3 consists of 20 residues. V gave up 6 bases and J gave up 3 bases; unmatched junction bases: 21. The CDR3 DNA reads TGTGCCAGCAGCAACGGCGGGACAGGGGTGCAGCGGGCTACGACAGATACGCAGTATTTT. Its protein is CASSNGGTGVQRATTDTQYF.

The gene calls are TRBV7-6 and TRBJ2-1; 10 bases map to TRBD2. In germline, CDR1 is SGHVS, CDR2 FNYEAQ. The CDR3 contains 15 residues. Unmatched junction bases numbered 11, after V lost 5 bases and J lost 10 bases. CDR3 protein: CASSTYGLAGDEQFF. As DNA, the CDR3 is TGTGCCAGCAGCACCTACGGGCTAGCGGGAGACGAGCAGTTCTTC.

This clonotype was seen many times. The chain recombines TRBV15 with TRBJ2-2; 7 bases line up with TRBD1. CDR3 length: 16 amino acids. After removal of 1 base from V and 4 bases from J, the junction contained 6 bases not matched to a gene. Germline assignment: CDR1 LNHNV and CDR2 YYDKDF (reference sequence). The CDR3 bases are TGTGCCACCAGCAGAGCCGCCGGGACAGCCACCGGGGAGCTGTTTTTT. Encoded protein: CATSRAAGTATGELFF. The full variable domain, in which reference TRBV15 and TRBJ2-2 provide the parts outside the CDR3, is DAMVIQNPRYQVTQFGKPVTLSCSQTLNHNVMYWYQQKSSQAPKLLFHYYDKDFNNEADTPDNFQSRRPNTSFCFLDIRSPGLGDTAMYLCATSRAAGTATGELFFGEGSRLTVL.

This clonotype was seen many times. This chain links TRBV3-1 with TRBJ2-1, with D perhaps assigned TRBD1 or TRBD2 (5 bases each). The CDR3 length is 17 residues. CDR1 LGHDT and CDR2 YNNKEL come from the germline V gene (reference sequence). Trimming shortened V by 2 bases and J by 2 bases, and 16 bases separated the two germline ends. The CDR3 sequence: CASSQTGTNPAYNEQFF. CDR3 nucleotides: TGTGCCAGCAGCCAAACCGGGACGAACCCTGCCTACAATGAGCAGTTCTTC.

This clonotype has ten or more counts. This rearrangement joins TRBV12-3 or TRBV12-4 to TRBJ2-1, with D maybe TRBD1 (6 bases). The CDR3 runs 15 residues. With 7 bases removed from V and 0 bases from J, the gap between germline ends came to 13 bases. Here the CDR3 reads CASTLDRGSYNEQFF. CDR3 DNA sequence: TGTGCCAGCACCCTGGACAGAGGCTCCTACAATGAGCAGTTCTTC.

This clonotype was recorded at least ten times. V usage is TRBV7-6 and J usage is TRBJ2-3; D not resolved. The V gene lost 5 bases and the J gene lost 1 base, with 10 bases spanning the gap. CDR3 length: 14 amino acids. CDR1 and CDR2 (germline): SGHVS, FNYEAQ. The CDR3 sequence: CASSPQYGTDTQYF. CDR3 nucleotide sequence: TGTGCCAGCAGCCCCCAGTATGGCACAGATACGCAGTATTTT.

This clonotype was seen at least ten times. The rearrangement joins TRBV7-8 to TRBJ2-1; 11 nucleotides match TRBD2. V lost 1 base, J lost 6 bases, and 2 bases stayed unmatched. The CDR3 contains 15 residues. Per germline, CDR1 SGHVS and CDR2 FQNEAQ. CDR3 in DNA: TGTGCCAGCAGCTTAGATAGCGGGAGGGGCAATGAGCAGTTCTTC. Residues: CASSLDSGRGNEQFF. Looking up the rest from reference TRBV7-8 and TRBJ2-1 gives the full variable domain: GAGVSQSPRYKVAKRGQDVALRCDPISGHVSLFWYQQALGQGPEFLTYFQNEAQLDKSGLPSDRFFAERPEGSVSTLKIQRTQQEDSAVYLCASSLDSGRGNEQFFGPGTRLTVL.

This clonotype was recorded at least ten times. The genes are TRBV5-6 and TRBJ2-1, with 8 bases lining up with TRBD2. With 1 base clipped from V and 4 bases from J, the junction kept 4 bases outside the gene matches. The germline CDR1 and CDR2 sequences are SGHDT and YYEEEE. The CDR3 has 15 residues. The CDR3 DNA reads as TGTGCCAGCAGCTTGCAAGCGGGGGCTTACAATGAGCAGTTCTTC. Protein: CASSLQAGAYNEQFF.

The sample holds many counts of this clonotype. The chain carries TRBV27 and TRBJ2-3, with a weak D call TRBD2 (5 bases). Trimming removed 7 bases from V and 2 bases from J, with 10 bases in between. CDR3 size: 13 residues. Germline assignment: CDR1 MNHEY and CDR2 SMNVEV (reference sequence). The CDR3 protein is CASKSGFTDTQYF. CDR3 DNA sequence: TGTGCCAGCAAGAGCGGCTTCACAGATACGCAGTATTTT.